This TCR beta chain is from a study of T-cell reconstitution after alpha-beta-depleted transplantation in children (dated by TCRdb to about 2016). Study-level background: T-cell immune reconstitution after TCRalphabeta/CD19-depleted allogeneic hematopoietic cell transplantation in children was quantitatively tracked in the study by means of TCR repertoire profiling.

The meaning of the sample's treatment or condition label: allogeneic hematopoietic cell transplantation with graft depleted of TCRalphabeta T cells and CD19 B cells. Transplant recipients were children who received TCRalphabeta/CD19-depleted allogeneic hematopoietic cell grafts. The CDR3 runs 14 amino acids, cysteine and phenylalanine included. Only the CDR3 part of the read is kept: 42 bases, read in frame from the first base. The CDR1 and CDR2 encoded by the germline V gene are KGHSH and LQKENI. Results the study describes overall, beyond this receptor: The frequencies of hyperexpanded clones fell over the following months, and after one year, T-cell counts and TCRbeta diversity were mostly attributed to newly produced T cells. The apparently early alphabetaT-cell count recovery about two months after transplant was reportedly dependent on only several hundred rapidly expanded clones derived from non-depleted graft cells. In some patients, high TCRbeta diversity at day 60 was attributed to recipient T cells and intrathymic progenitors that had survived conditioning.

The library came from PCR. Data came from an Illumina HiSeq 2500. Molecular barcoding was employed in the preparation of TCR libraries, with unique molecular identifiers being used to normalize TCRbeta repertoire quantification. TCRdb took the public reads, trimmed them with fastp at Q25, ran MiXCR for clone calling and kept in-frame beta chains. Identical CDR3 proteins give one entry, which carries the most common genes and DNA. The sample includes around 580,000 distinct CDR3 sequences, with about 21% observed a single time. Roughly 15% of the sample goes to the ten largest clones. A note on this clonotype: The antigen it binds to is not known. The junction departs from germline at one end; a sequencing error may be responsible.

The receptor chain draws on TRBV18 and TRBJ2-1; no D gene is confidently identified. The source was PBMCs, mostly from graft donor cells, collected 360 days after TCRalphabeta/CD19-depleted stem cell transplant. The TCR comes from a boy under two years old who had a stem cell transplant for acute myeloid leukemia, so the T cells may come from the graft donor. The CDR3 loop reads CASSPQSSYNKQFF. The DNA reads as follows: TGTGCCAGCTCACCACAGAGCTCCTACAATAAGCAGTTCTTC.